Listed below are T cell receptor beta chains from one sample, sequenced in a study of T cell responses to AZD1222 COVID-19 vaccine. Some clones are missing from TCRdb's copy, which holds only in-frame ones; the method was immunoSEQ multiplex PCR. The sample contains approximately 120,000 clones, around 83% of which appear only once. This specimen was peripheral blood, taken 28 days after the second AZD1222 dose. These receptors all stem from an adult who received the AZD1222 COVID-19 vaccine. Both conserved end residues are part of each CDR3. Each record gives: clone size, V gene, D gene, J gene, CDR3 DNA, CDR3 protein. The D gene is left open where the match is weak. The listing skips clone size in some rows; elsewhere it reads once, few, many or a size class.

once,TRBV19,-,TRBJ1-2,TGTGCCAGTAGTCTGCAGGTGAACTATGGCTACACCTTC,CASSLQVNYGYTF
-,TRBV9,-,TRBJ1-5,TGTGCCAGCAGCGTCGGACCGAATCAGCCCCAGCATTTT,CASSVGPNQPQHF
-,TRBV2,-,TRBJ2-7,TGTGCCAGCAGTGAAGGGCGGGGCCCCACCTACGAGCAGTACTTC,CASSEGRGPTYEQYF
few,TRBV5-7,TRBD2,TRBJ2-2,TGTGCCAGCAGCTTGTCTTGGGCGGGGGGCGCTACCGGGGAGCTGTTTTTT,CASSLSWAGGATGELFF
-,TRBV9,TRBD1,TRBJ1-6,TGTGCCAGCAGCGGTGGGACAGAAAATTCACCCCTCCACTTT,CASSGGTENSPLHF
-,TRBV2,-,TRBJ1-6,TGTGCCAGCAGGCCGACGGCCAGGACCCTCCACTTT,CASRPTARTLHF
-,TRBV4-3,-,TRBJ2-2,TGCGCCAGCAGCCAAGCGGATCCCGGGGAGCTGTTTTTT,CASSQADPGELFF
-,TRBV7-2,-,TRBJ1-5,TGTGCCAGCACCCCGCAGGGCGGTCAGCCCCAGCATTTT,CASTPQGGQPQHF
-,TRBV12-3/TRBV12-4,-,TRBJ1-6,TGTGCCAGCAGTTTAAGAGGTTTGCGGGCCCTCCACTTT,CASSLRGLRALHF
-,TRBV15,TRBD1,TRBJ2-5,TGTGCCACCAGCACCCCCGGGACAGGGAACCAAGAGACCCAGTACTTC,CATSTPGTGNQETQYF
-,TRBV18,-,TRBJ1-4,TGTGCCAGCTCACCACCCGGGGGTATTCGGGAAAAACTGTTTTTT,CASSPPGGIREKLFF
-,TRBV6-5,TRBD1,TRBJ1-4,TGTGCCAGCAGGCCGACAGGGACAACTAATGAAAAACTGTTTTTT,CASRPTGTTNEKLFF
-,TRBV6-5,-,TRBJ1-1,TGTGCCAGCAGGCGGACACAGAACACTGAAGCTTTCTTT,CASRRTQNTEAFF
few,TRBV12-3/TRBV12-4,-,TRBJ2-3,TGTGCCAGCAGTTCGACGACAGATACGCAGTATTTT,CASSSTTDTQYF
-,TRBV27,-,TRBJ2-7,TGTGCCAGCAGTTTATATCCCCCGACAGGACCCTCCTACGAGCAGTACTTC,CASSLYPPTGPSYEQYF
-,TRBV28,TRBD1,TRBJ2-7,TGTGCCAGCAGCGACCCCGGGACAGGGAAATACGAGCAGTACTTC,CASSDPGTGKYEQYF
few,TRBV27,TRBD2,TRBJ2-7,TGTGCCAGCAGCACCCGACCAGGGACTACCTACGAGCAGTACTTC,CASSTRPGTTYEQYF
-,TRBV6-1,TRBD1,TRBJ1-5,TGTGCCAGCAGTGAGGGGAGGGACAGGGACCAGCCCCAGCATTTT,CASSEGRDRDQPQHF
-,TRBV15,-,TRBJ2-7,TGTGCCACCAGCAACACGAGAACGGGGTCGAGCTACGAGCAGTACTTC,CATSNTRTGSSYEQYF
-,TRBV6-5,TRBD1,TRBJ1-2,TGTGCCAGCAGTTACTCCGGACAGGGCGTTCGTGGCTACACCTTC,CASSYSGQGVRGYTF
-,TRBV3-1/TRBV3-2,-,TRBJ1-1,TGTGCCAGCAGACTGGGGTTGGCGGGGGTGAACACTGAAGCTTTCTTT,CASRLGLAGVNTEAFF
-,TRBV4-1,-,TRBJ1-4,TGCGCCAGCAGCCTCACAGGAGTTGCAACTAATGAAAAACTGTTTTTT,CASSLTGVATNEKLFF
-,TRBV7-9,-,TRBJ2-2,TGTGCCAGCAGCTCGAGACAGAACACCGGGGAGCTGTTTTTT,CASSSRQNTGELFF
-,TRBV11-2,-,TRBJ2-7,TGTGCCAGCAGCTCGATGGCAGGGACCATCTACGAGCAGTACTTC,CASSSMAGTIYEQYF
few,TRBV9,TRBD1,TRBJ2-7,TGTGCCAGCAGCGAGGGGGCAGGGGTCGACGAGCAGTACTTC,CASSEGAGVDEQYF
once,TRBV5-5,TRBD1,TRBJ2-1,TGTGCCAGCAGCCTCCGGACAGGCTACTACAATGAGCAGTTCTTC,CASSLRTGYYNEQFF
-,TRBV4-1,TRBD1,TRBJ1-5,TGCGCCAGCAGCCAAGTCCGGACAGGGCTAAATCAGCCCCAGCATTTT,CASSQVRTGLNQPQHF
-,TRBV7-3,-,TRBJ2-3,TGTGCCAGCAGCTCGGGGGCCACAGATACGCAGTATTTT,CASSSGATDTQYF
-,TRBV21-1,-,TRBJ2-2,TGTGCCAGCAGCGAGGACGGCAACACCGGGGAGCTGTTTTTT,CASSEDGNTGELFF
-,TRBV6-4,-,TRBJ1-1,TGTGCCTGGGGGAGTCGGGGGCCTGAAGCTTTCTTT,CAWGSRGPEAFF
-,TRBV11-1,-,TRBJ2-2,TGTGCCAGCAGAGGCAACACCGGGGAGCTGTTTTTT,CASRGNTGELFF
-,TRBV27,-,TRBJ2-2,TGTGCCAGCAGTTTATCGGGGCTCAACAGGGTCACCGGGGAGCTGTTTTTT,CASSLSGLNRVTGELFF
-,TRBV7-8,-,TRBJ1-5,TGTGCCAGCAGCTTAGCGCAGGGGAATCAGCCCCAGCATTTT,CASSLAQGNQPQHF
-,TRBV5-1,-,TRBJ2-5,TGCGCCAGCACCCCCGGACTACAGCCCTTCGAGACCCAGTACTTC,CASTPGLQPFETQYF
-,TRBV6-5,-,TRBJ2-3,TGTGCCAGCAGTTACTCGACAGGGTTGGGGAGGAATACGCAGTATTTT,CASSYSTGLGRNTQYF
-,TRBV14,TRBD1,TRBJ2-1,TGTGCCAGCAGCCAAGCGGACAGGGGGTTCTATGAGCAGTTCTTC,CASSQADRGFYEQFF
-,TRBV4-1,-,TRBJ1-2,TGCGCCAGCAGCTCCAACCCGACCGCCTTGGGGGTAGCTAACTATGGCTACACCTTC,CASSSNPTALGVANYGYTF
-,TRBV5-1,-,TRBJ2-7,TGCGCCAGCAGCCTGAACACGGGAGAGCAGTACTTC,CASSLNTGEQYF
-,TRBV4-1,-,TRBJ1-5,TGCGCCAGCAGCCAAGAGTCACAGGGAGAGCCCCAGCATTTT,CASSQESQGEPQHF
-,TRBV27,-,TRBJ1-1,TGTGCCAGCAGTAACCTTATGGGCGGCACTGAAGCTTTCTTT,CASSNLMGGTEAFF
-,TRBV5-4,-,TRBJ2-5,TGTGCCAGCAGCCGTGAGACAGTCTCCCAAGAGACCCAGTACTTC,CASSRETVSQETQYF
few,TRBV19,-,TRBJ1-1,TGTGCCAGTAGTTTAACTAACACTGAAGCTTTCTTT,CASSLTNTEAFF
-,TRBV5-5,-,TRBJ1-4,TGTGCCAGCTGCCGGGGGGCGGCTAATGAAAAACTGTTTTTT,CASCRGAANEKLFF
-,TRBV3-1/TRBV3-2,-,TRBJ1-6,TGTGCCAGCAGCCAAGGACAGCGTTCACCCCTCCACTTT,CASSQGQRSPLHF
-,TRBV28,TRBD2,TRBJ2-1,TGTGCCAGCAGTTTATTAGCGGGGGCCAACAATGAGCAGTTCTTC,CASSLLAGANNEQFF
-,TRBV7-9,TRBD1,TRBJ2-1,TGTGCCAGCAGCTCCGGACAGGGCGCTTACAATGAGCAGTTCTTC,CASSSGQGAYNEQFF
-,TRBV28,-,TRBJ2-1,TGTGCCAGCAGTTCCCCCGAGGGGGGGCGGTACAATGAGCAGTTCTTC,CASSSPEGGRYNEQFF
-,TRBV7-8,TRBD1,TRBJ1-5,TGTGCCAGCAGCTTTGACAGGGACCAGCCCCAGCATTTT,CASSFDRDQPQHF
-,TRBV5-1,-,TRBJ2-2,TGCGCCAGCAGCACCACAATGTCATGGGCTGGAGGAGGGGAGCTGTTTTTT,CASSTTMSWAGGGELFF
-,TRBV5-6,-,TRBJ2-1,TGTGCCAGCAGCTTGGCGGCAGGGGCAGGCACTCAGTTCTTC,CASSLAAGAGTQFF